This T cell receptor beta chain originates from a study of T cells in Graves' hyperthyroidism and ophthalmopathy. This clonotype was detected ten times or more. Its target is not known. V was trimmed by 2 bases and J by 0 bases, leaving 9 bases between them. CDR1 is SGHAT and CDR2 is FQNNGV in the germline V gene. This CDR3 has 15 residues. This sample holds PBMCs from less than 11 ml fresh peripheral blood. Study-level points and caveats: Model-based prediction identified ophthalmopathy a median roughly 5.9 months prior to its onset.

From RNA transcripts, TCR beta CDR3 regions were amplified. Initially, a first-round RT-PCR of the TCR CDR3 employed the HTBI primer set. MiXCR, run by TCRdb on the multiplex PCR reads, gives a single entry per CDR3 protein. The sample yields around 290,000 distinct CDR3 sequences, 10% to 15% seen once. This chain uses TRBV11-2 with TRBJ2-3; D is ambiguous. The sample taken for sequencing was blood. The clonotype comes from a woman in her thirties with Graves' hyperthyroidism that later progressed to Graves' ophthalmopathy. The chain's CDR3 is CASSLLTSSTDTQYF. CDR3 DNA sequence: TGTGCCAGCAGCTTACTCACCAGTAGCACAGATACGCAGTATTTT.